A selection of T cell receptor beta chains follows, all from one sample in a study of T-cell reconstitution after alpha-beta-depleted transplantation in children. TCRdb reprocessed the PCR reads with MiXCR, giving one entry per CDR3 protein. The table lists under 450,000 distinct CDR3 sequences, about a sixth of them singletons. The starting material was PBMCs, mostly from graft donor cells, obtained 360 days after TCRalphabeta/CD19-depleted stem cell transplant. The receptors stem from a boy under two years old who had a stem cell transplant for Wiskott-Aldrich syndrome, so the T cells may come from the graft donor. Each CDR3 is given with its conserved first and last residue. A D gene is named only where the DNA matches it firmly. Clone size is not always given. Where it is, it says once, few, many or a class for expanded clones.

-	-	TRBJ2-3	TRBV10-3	TGTGCCATCAGTGTTGGGGGGACCACAGATACGCAGTATTTT	CAISVGGTTDTQYF
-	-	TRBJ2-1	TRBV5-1	TGCGCCAGCAGCTCGACGGGGGCCTACAATGAGCAGTTCTTC	CASSSTGAYNEQFF
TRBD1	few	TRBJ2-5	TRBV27	TGTGCCAGCAGTTTCGGGGACAGCCAAGAGACCCAGTACTTC	CASSFGDSQETQYF
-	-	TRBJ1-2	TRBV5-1	TGCGCCAGCAGCTTGATAGGGAACACTGGCTACACCTTC	CASSLIGNTGYTF
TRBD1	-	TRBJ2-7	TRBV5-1	TGCGCCAGCAGCATCTCCGGGACAGCAACCCTATACGAGCAGTACTTC	CASSISGTATLYEQYF
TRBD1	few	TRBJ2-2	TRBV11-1	TGTGCCAGCAGCTCCTATCGGGACAGGGGGCGCGACGGGAACACCGGGGAGCTGTTTTTT	CASSSYRDRGRDGNTGELFF
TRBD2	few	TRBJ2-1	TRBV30	TGTGCCTGGAGCCGGACTAGCCACAATGAGCAGTTCTTC	CAWSRTSHNEQFF
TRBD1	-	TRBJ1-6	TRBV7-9	TGTGCCAGCAGCTTCAGGACAGGGGGCCATTCACCCCTCCACTTT	CASSFRTGGHSPLHF
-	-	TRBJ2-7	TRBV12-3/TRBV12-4	TGTGCCAGCAGTGTCGGGGTCTACGAGCAGTACTTC	CASSVGVYEQYF
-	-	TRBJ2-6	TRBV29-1	TGCAGCGTTGTGCTGGGTGTAGCATCTGGGGCCAACGTCCTGACTTTC	CSVVLGVASGANVLTF
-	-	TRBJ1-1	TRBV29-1	TGCAGCGTAGCGCCAGGGTCCACTGAAGCTTTCTTT	CSVAPGSTEAFF
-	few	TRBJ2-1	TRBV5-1	TGCGCCAGCAGCTTGCGGCTGGCAAATGAGCAGTTCTTC	CASSLRLANEQFF
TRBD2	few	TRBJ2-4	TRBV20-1	TGCAGCGCACTCTTCAGCGGGAAAGGGAACATTCAGTACTTC	CSALFSGKGNIQYF
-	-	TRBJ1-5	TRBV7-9	TGTGCCAGCAGCACCCAAGGGGTCAATCAGCCCCAGCATTTT	CASSTQGVNQPQHF
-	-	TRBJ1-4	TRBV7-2	TGTGCCAGCAGCATTCAGGGAGATGAAAAACTGTTTTTT	CASSIQGDEKLFF
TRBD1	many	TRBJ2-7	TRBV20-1	TGCAGTGCCCGTTCCAGGGACAGTCGAAACTACGAGCAGTACTTC	CSARSRDSRNYEQYF
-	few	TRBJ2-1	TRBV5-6	TGTGCCAGCAGCTTGGCAGGTCTCGGCTCCTACAATGAGCAGTTCTTC	CASSLAGLGSYNEQFF
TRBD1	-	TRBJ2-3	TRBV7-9	TGTGCCAGCAGCAGAACACCGGGACAGGGGAGGGCAGATACGCAGTATTTT	CASSRTPGQGRADTQYF
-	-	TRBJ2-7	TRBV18	TGTTCCAGCTCGGGTAGCGGACCCCCCTACGAGCAGTACTTC	CSSSGSGPPYEQYF
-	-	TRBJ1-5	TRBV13	TGTGCCAGCAGCTTAGGGACCTATCAGCCCCAGCATTTT	CASSLGTYQPQHF
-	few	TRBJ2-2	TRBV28	-	CASSSSHILAVDTGELFF
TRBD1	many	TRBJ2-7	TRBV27	TGTGCCAGCAGTTTGACAGGGGGCTACGAGCAGTACTTC	CASSLTGGYEQYF
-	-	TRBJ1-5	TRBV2	TGTGCCAAGGGCAGCATTCAGCCCCAGCATTTT	CAKGSIQPQHF
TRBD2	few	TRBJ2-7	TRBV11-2	TGTGCCAGCAGCTTTAAGGGGGGGGGACTAGCTGGCACCTACGAGCAGTACTTC	CASSFKGGGLAGTYEQYF
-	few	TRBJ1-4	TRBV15	TGTGCCACCAGCAGAGTTCGGTTGGAAGGGGCAACTAATGAAAAACTGTTTTTT	CATSRVRLEGATNEKLFF
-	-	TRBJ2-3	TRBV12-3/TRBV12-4	TGTGCCAGCAGTTGGAGAGCGGATACGCAGTATTTT	CASSWRADTQYF
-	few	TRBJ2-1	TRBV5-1	TGCGCCAGCAGCGCCCTGGCAGGGTGGATTGAGCAGTTCTTC	CASSALAGWIEQFF
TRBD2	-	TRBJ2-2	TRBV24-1	TGTGCCACCAGTGTCGGCGGGAGAGGGTACCGGGAGCTGTTTTTT	CATSVGGRGYRELFF
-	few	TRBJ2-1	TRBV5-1	TGCGCCAGCAAAGTCGGAATTGAGCAGTTCTTC	CASKVGIEQFF
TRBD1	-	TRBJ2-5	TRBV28	TGTGCCAGCAGTTTATGGGGGGGACAGGTCAAGACCCAGTACTTC	CASSLWGGQVKTQYF
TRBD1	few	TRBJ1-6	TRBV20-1	TGCAGTGCTAGAGATCTATTAGGGGGCGGGAATTCACCCCTCCACTTT	CSARDLLGGGNSPLHF
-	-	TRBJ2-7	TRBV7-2	TGTGCCAGCAGCTTAGACTGGACCCGACCCTACGAGCAGTACTTC	CASSLDWTRPYEQYF
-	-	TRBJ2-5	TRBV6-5	TGTGCCAGCAGTTACTCGATAGTCTCTGAGACCCAGTACTTC	CASSYSIVSETQYF
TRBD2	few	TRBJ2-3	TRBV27	TGTGCCAGCAGTTTTAGCGGGGGGGACTACACAGATACGCAGTATTTT	CASSFSGGDYTDTQYF
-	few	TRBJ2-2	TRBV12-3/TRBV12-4	TGTGCCAGCAGTTTAAAGGGACTCCTAGTGCTAACCGGGGAGCTGTTTTTT	CASSLKGLLVLTGELFF
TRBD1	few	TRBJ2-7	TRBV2	TGTGCCTTCCTCCGGGCAACAGGGGCCCACGAGCAGTACTTC	CAFLRATGAHEQYF
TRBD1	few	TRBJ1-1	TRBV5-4	TGTGCCAGCAGCTTGGAGGGGGCGAGGACTGAAGCTTTCTTT	CASSLEGARTEAFF
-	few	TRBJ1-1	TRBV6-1	TGTGCCAGCAGTCGGAAGGGGTTGAACACTGAAGCTTTCTTT	CASSRKGLNTEAFF
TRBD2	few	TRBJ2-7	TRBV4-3	TGCGCCAGCAGCCAAGGTGTCCCCCTCACTAGCGGGAGGCTCTACGAGCAGTACTTC	CASSQGVPLTSGRLYEQYF
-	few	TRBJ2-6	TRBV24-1	TGTGCCACCAGTGGCGGGGAATCTGGGGCCAACGTCCTGACTTTC	CATSGGESGANVLTF
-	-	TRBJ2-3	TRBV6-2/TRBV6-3	TGTGCCAGCAGTTACGGCGGGCCGATCACAGATACGCAGTATTTT	CASSYGGPITDTQYF
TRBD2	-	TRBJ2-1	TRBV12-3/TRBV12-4	TGTGCCAGCAGTTTGCGGGGGAGGGCCATAAATGAGCAGTTCTTC	CASSLRGRAINEQFF
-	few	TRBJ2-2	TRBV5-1	TGCGCCAGCAGCTCGCTCGGACAGAACACCGGGGAGCTGTTTTTT	CASSSLGQNTGELFF
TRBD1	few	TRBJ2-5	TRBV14	TGTGCCAGCAGCCAACTAAGGGGGCCACCGGGGGAGACCCAGTACTTC	CASSQLRGPPGETQYF
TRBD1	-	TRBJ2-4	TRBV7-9	TGTGCCAGCAGCATCCTGACAGGGGCCAAAAACATTCAGTACTTC	CASSILTGAKNIQYF
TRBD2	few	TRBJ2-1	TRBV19	TGTGCCAGTAGTTTGGTTATGCGGGGGAGCTCCTACAATGAGCAGTTCTTC	CASSLVMRGSSYNEQFF
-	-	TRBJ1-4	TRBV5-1	TGCGCCAGCAGCCCGGCCCCAGGTGAAAAACTGTTTTTT	CASSPAPGEKLFF